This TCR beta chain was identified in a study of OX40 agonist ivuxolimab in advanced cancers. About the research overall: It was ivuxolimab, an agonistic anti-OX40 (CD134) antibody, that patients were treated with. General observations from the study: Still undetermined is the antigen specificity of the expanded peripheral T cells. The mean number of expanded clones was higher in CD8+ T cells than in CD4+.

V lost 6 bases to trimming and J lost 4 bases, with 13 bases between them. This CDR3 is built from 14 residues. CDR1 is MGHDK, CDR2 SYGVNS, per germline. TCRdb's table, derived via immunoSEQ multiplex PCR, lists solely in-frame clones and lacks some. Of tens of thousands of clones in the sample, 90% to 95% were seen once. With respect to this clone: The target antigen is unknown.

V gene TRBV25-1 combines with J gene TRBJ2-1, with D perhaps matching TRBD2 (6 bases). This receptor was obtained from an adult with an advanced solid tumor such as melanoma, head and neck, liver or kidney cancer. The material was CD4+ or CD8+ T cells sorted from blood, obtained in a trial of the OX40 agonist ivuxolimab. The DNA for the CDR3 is TGTGCCAGCAGGACCCAGGGACTTTACAATGAGCAGTTCTTC. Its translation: CASRTQGLYNEQFF.